Listed below are T cell receptor beta chains from one sample, sequenced in a study of blood T cells in healthy people across ages. MiXCR was run by TCRdb on the 5' RACE reads, yielding one entry per CDR3 protein. The sample consists of roughly 1,700,000 distinct CDR3 sequences, about 28% of them appearing once. The sequencing input was blood. These receptors were collected from a woman under 40 in good health. The CDR3 runs from the conserved cysteine through the conserved F or W. The D gene is left open where the match is weak. The size entry is marked missing in some rows and otherwise reads once, few, many or a size class.

d_call j_call v_call clone_size cdr3_aa cdr3_nt
TRBD2 TRBJ2-1 TRBV20-1 many CSADTSGRAGEQFF TGCAGTGCTGACACTAGCGGGAGGGCCGGTGAGCAGTTCTTC
TRBD1 TRBJ2-4 TRBV10-2 . CASTITGGQGFNEQYF TGCGCCAGCACCATCACTGGGGGACAGGGATTTAATGAGCAGTACTTC
TRBD2 TRBJ2-1 TRBV12-5 many CASGLGPGTSDSEQFF TGTGCTAGTGGTTTGGGACCAGGGACTAGCGATAGTGAGCAGTTCTTC
TRBD2 TRBJ2-7 TRBV9 many CASSAGTITEYEQYF TGTGCCAGCAGCGCAGGGACTATCACCGAGTACGAGCAGTACTTC
. TRBJ1-1 TRBV29-1 few CSVEKSSGAAAFF TGCAGCGTTGAAAAATCCTCAGGAGCTGCAGCTTTCTTT
. TRBJ1-2 TRBV6-5 . CASSYSTQVPDTF TGTGCCAGCAGTTACTCGACACAGGTTCCGGACACCTTC
TRBD1 TRBJ2-1 TRBV30 . CAWSHRGGNEQFF TGTGCCTGGAGTCACAGGGGCGGCAATGAGCAGTTCTTC
. TRBJ2-1 TRBV7-2 many CASSPRRGNEQFF TGTGCCAGCAGCCCCCGAAGGGGGAATGAGCAGTTCTTC
. TRBJ2-3 TRBV4-3 few CASSPQTRAEETGTQYF TGCGCCAGCAGCCCCCAGACCCGAGCAGAAGAGACAGGTACGCAGTATTTT
. TRBJ1-2 TRBV3-1 few CASSPGTTGTYGYTF TGTGCCAGCAGCCCAGGCACAACAGGGACCTATGGCTACACCTTC
TRBD2 TRBJ2-1 TRBV24-1 few CTTSETSGNLASGDEQFF TGTACCACCAGTGAGACTAGCGGGAATCTGGCGTCAGGGGATGAGCAGTTCTTC
. TRBJ2-3 TRBV20-1 . CSARQGPWGAQYF TGCAGTGCGCGACAGGGCCCTTGGGGGGCGCAGTATTTT
. TRBJ1-6 TRBV5-1 few CASSTGTRNNSPLHF TGCGCCAGCAGCACCGGGACACGAAATAATTCACCCCTCCACTTT
. TRBJ2-3 TRBV7-2 many CASSLTNSDTQYF TGTGCCAGCAGCCTCACTAATTCAGATACGCAGTATTTT
. TRBJ2-1 TRBV7-7 few CASSLGSRNNEQFF TGTGCCAGCTCTCTGGGCAGTCGCAACAATGAGCAGTTCTTC
. TRBJ2-2 TRBV15 many CATSRDRTAANTGELFF TGTGCCACCAGCAGAGATAGGACTGCTGCGAACACCGGGGAGCTGTTTTTT
TRBD1 TRBJ2-7 TRBV12-3/TRBV12-4 . CASSSGTGKTYEQYF TGTGCCAGCAGCTCGGGGACAGGAAAAACCTACGAGCAGTACTTC
TRBD2 TRBJ2-3 TRBV9 . CASSVGSGGAGDTQYF TGTGCCAGCAGCGTAGGTAGCGGGGGGGCCGGAGATACGCAGTATTTT
. TRBJ2-5 TRBV5-1 . CASSAGQHLRETQYF TGCGCCAGCAGCGCGGGACAGCACTTAAGAGAGACCCAGTACTTC
. TRBJ2-1 TRBV4-1 . CASSQPWGYNEQFF TGCGCCAGCAGCCAACCCTGGGGGTACAATGAGCAGTTCTTC
. TRBJ2-7 TRBV5-5 . CASSLFQGISSYEQYF TGTGCCAGCAGCTTGTTTCAGGGGATTTCCTCCTACGAGCAGTACTTC
. TRBJ1-1 TRBV7-6 . CASSRTVSTEAFF TGTGCCAGCAGTCGGACTGTTAGTACTGAAGCTTTCTTT
. TRBJ2-1 TRBV20-1 few CSARARDWLAGQVYNEQFF TGCAGTGCTAGAGCCCGAGACTGGCTAGCGGGACAGGTCTACAATGAGCAGTTCTTC
TRBD2 TRBJ2-1 TRBV3-1 . CASSRVASGVINNEQFF TGTGCCAGCAGCCGGGTGGCTAGCGGGGTAATTAACAATGAGCAGTTCTTC
. TRBJ2-1 TRBV28 . CASSWGEQFF TGTGCCAGCAGTTGGGGGGAGCAGTTCTTC
. TRBJ2-5 TRBV10-2 many CASSEVALSETQYF TGCGCCAGCAGTGAGGTAGCGTTAAGTGAGACCCAGTACTTC
. TRBJ2-3 TRBV29-1 many CSVEDAADTQYF TGCAGCGTTGAAGACGCGGCAGATACGCAGTATTTT
TRBD2 TRBJ2-7 TRBV10-3 . CAISESPGGLLGQYF TGTGCCATCAGTGAGTCCCCGGGAGGGTTATTGGGCCAGTACTTC
. TRBJ2-1 TRBV20-1 many CSARETRAEQFF TGCAGTGCTAGAGAAACAAGGGCTGAGCAGTTCTTC
. TRBJ2-1 TRBV28 . CASPEPGLNEQFF TGTGCCAGCCCCGAGCCCGGGTTGAATGAGCAGTTCTTC